Included here is one TCR beta chain sequence, with context. The sample originates from a study of blood T cell repertoires in COVID-19. Clinical history as reported by participants underpinned cohort assignment. Sequencing was performed with immunoSEQ multiplex PCR; in TCRdb, only in-frame clones are kept and a portion is missing. The sample lists roughly 170,000 clones, approximately 84% occurring once. Unmatched junction bases numbered 5, after V lost 0 bases and J lost 3 bases. The germline gives CDR1 LGHNA, CDR2 YNFKEQ. This CDR3 has 16 amino acids. Sequenced sample: PBMCs or T cells enriched from blood (not recorded which). The chain joins TRBV4-2 to TRBJ2-1; 7 bases are a match to TRBD2. The source is a woman aged 35 to 49 with acute COVID-19. For the CDR3, the DNA is TGTGCCAGCAGCCAAGATCGTCTAGCGGTCTACAATGAGCAGTTCTTC. It is translated as CASSQDRLAVYNEQFF.